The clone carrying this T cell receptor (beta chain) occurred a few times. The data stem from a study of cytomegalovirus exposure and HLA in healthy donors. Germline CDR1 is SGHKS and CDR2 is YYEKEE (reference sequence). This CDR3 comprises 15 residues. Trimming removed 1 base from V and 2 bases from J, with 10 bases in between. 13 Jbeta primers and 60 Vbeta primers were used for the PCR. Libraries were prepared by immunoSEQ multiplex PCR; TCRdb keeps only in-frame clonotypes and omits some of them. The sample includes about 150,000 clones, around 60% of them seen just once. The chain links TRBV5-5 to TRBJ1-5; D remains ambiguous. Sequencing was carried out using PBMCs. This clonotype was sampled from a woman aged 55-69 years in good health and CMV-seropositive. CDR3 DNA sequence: TGTGCCAGCAGCTTGTACGCGGAAGGCAATCAGCCCCAGCATTTT. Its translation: CASSLYAEGNQPQHF.